This T cell receptor beta chain stems from a study of post-analysis software for immune sequencing data. Study in general: Relapsing-remitting, secondary progressive and progressive-relapsing forms of multiple sclerosis all featured among disease courses. Findings and limits, study-wide: Among multiple sclerosis patients, normalized Chao1 diversity was significantly below that of controls. F measure grouped same-batch samples tightly together. A few TRBV segments, TRBV5-6, TRBV5-1 and TRBV20-1 among them, were found more frequent in patients than controls.

A word on this clonotype: Its matching antigen is unknown.

Per the germline V gene, CDR1 is SQVTM and CDR2 is ANQGSEA. The CDR3 covers 13 residues. Trimming shortened V by 0 bases and J by 6 bases, and 9 bases separated the two germline ends. Each TCR beta cDNA library carried unique molecular identifiers. One entry per CDR3 protein, called by TCRdb with MiXCR from the PCR reads. This sample yields approximately 660,000 distinct CDR3 sequences, of which 59% are seen a single time; about 10% belongs to the top ten. The V and J genes are TRBV29-1 and TRBJ2-1; D is undetermined. This clonotype was sampled from a girl aged 2 to 10 with multiple sclerosis. The sequencing sample was made of blood. CDR3 sequence reads: CSVEDSNANEQFF. CDR3 DNA: TGCAGCGTTGAAGATAGTAACGCCAATGAGCAGTTCTTC.